Following are 6 T cell receptor beta chains from one sample sequenced in a study of PD-1 blockade in classical Hodgkin lymphoma. Only in-frame clones appear in the TCRdb table, and some are missing; sequencing was by immunoSEQ multiplex PCR. This table holds 20,000 to 25,000 clones, about 91% found once. Described time point: newly diagnosed, previously untreated cHL patient sample. Magnetic negative selection purified CD4+ T cells from thawed PBMCs. Sequencing was done on a sample of CD4+ T cells from blood. Receptor source: a human donor with classical Hodgkin lymphoma.

This rearrangement joins TRBV6-5 to TRBJ2-3; TRBD2 might be the D (6 bases). Per the germline V gene, CDR1 is MNHEY and CDR2 is SVGAGI. The CDR3 has 16 amino acids. Deletions cut 2 bases from V and 2 bases from J, with 14 bases between. The CDR3 nucleotides are TGTGCCAGCAGTTACGGCGGGACCGGTGACACAGATACGCAGTATTTT. Its translation: CASSYGGTGDTDTQYF.

The CDR3 region is CASSLFRQNTEAFF. CDR3 DNA: TGTGCCAGCAGCTTATTTCGGCAAAACACTGAAGCTTTCTTT. The chain joins TRBV5-4 to TRBJ1-1; no clear D gene. This CDR3 is built from 14 residues. The germline CDR1 and CDR2 sequences are SGHNT and YYREEE (reference sequence). The V end lost 2 bases, the J end lost 2 bases, and 10 bases lay between the germline ends.

CDR3 in amino acids: CASNQRGQGSEQFF. The CDR3, as DNA: TGTGCCAGCAACCAAAGGGGACAGGGGAGTGAGCAGTTCTTC. This chain connects TRBV2 to TRBJ2-1; 10 nucleotides line up with TRBD1. J gave up 9 bases and V 7 bases, and 9 bases lay outside the gene matches. CDR1 and CDR2 from the germline V gene are SNHLY and FYNNEI. This CDR3 spans 14 amino acids.

This rearrangement joins TRBV5-1 to TRBJ1-1; D perhaps matches TRBD1 (6 bases). The CDR3 loop spans 15 amino acids. The germline V and J ends were trimmed by 4 bases and 2 bases, with 15 bases remaining between them. CDR1 and CDR2 from the germline V gene are SGHRS and YFSETQ. The CDR3 DNA follows: TGCGCCAGCAGCAAAACCTTCAGGGGAAACACTGAAGCTTTCTTT. Its protein product is CASSKTFRGNTEAFF.

This sequence joins TRBV15 and TRBJ2-3, with a possible D match to TRBD1 (6 bases). With 4 bases removed from V and 6 bases from J, the gap between germline ends came to 11 bases. From germline, CDR1 is LNHNV and CDR2 YYDKDF (reference sequence). The length of the CDR3 is 13 residues. CDR3 nucleotides: TGTGCCACCAGCACCAGGGGTTTGGATACGCAGTATTTT. It yields the protein CATSTRGLDTQYF.

The chain carries TRBV18 and TRBJ2-1; 7 bases align to TRBD2. In germline, CDR1 is KGHSH, CDR2 LQKENI. V trimming: 5 bases; J trimming: 9 bases; junction bases outside the gene matches: 4. The CDR3 is 12 residues long. The CDR3 loop reads CASSIAGVEQFF. The DNA of the CDR3 is TGTGCCAGCTCAATCGCGGGAGTTGAGCAGTTCTTC. The whole variable domain, filled in from reference TRBV18 and TRBJ2-1, reads NAGVMQNPRHLVRRRGQEARLRCSPMKGHSHVYWYRQLPEEGLKFMVYLQKENIIDESGMPKERFSAEFPKEGPSILRIQQVVRGDSAAYFCASSIAGVEQFFGPGTRLTVL.